These 25 T cell receptor beta chains originate from one sample sequenced in a study of blood T cell repertoires in COVID-19. Measured with immunoSEQ multiplex PCR; TCRdb has only the in-frame clones, and not every one. The sample includes 150,000 to 200,000 clones, 75% to 90% of them seen just once. Sequenced input: PBMCs or T cells enriched from blood (not recorded which). Receptor source: a man in his sixties or seventies who had been exposed to COVID-19.

J is TRBJ2-3 and V is TRBV3-1 (or the pseudogene TRBV3-2), with 9 bases lining up with TRBD2. Germline CDR1 and CDR2: LGHDT and YNNKEL (reference sequence). CDR3 size: 15 residues. V lost 4 bases and J lost 1; bases outside the gene matches: 3. In DNA form, the CDR3 reads TGTGCCAGCAGCCCGAGGACTAGCGGCACAGATACGCAGTATTTT. It specifies CASSPRTSGTDTQYF.

The V and J genes are TRBV5-6 and TRBJ2-7; D not certain. Germline V gene sequence: CDR1 SGHDT, CDR2 YYEEEE. V shed 3 bases and J shed 4 bases, with 17 bases lying between them. CDR3 length: 15 residues. The DNA of the CDR3 is TGTGCCAGCAGCTCACGTGGGCATCATGGGTACGAGCAGTACTTC. Residues: CASSSRGHHGYEQYF.

The chain has TRBV25-1 and TRBJ1-3, with 9 bases lining up with TRBD1. The trim removed 8 bases at V and 7 bases at J, leaving 9 bases unmatched. Germline V gene sequence: CDR1 MGHDK, CDR2 SYGVNS. This CDR3 is built from 14 residues. The CDR3 bases are TGTGCCAGCGGGAGGACAGGGGATAGTAACACCATATATTTT. This sequence encodes CASGRTGDSNTIYF.

The rearrangement joins TRBV6-6 to TRBJ1-2; TRBD1 matches 11 bases. This CDR3 spans 13 amino acids. With V trimmed by 9 bases and J by 4 bases, 4 bases remained unmatched. Germline-derived CDR1 and CDR2 are MNHNY and SVGAGI (reference sequence). The CDR3 loop reads CASGDRGSYGYTF. DNA for the CDR3: TGTGCCAGTGGGGACAGGGGGTCCTATGGCTACACCTTC.

V gene TRBV3-1 (or the pseudogene TRBV3-2) combines with J gene TRBJ1-6; D is perhaps TRBD1 (6 bases). The V end lost 3 bases, the J end lost 9 bases, and 18 bases lay between the germline ends. The CDR3 covers 16 residues. Looked up from germline, CDR1 is LGHDT and CDR2 is YNNKEL (reference sequence). As DNA, the CDR3 is TGTGCCAGCAGCCAGGCTACAACAGGGACGGGTTCACCCCTCCACTTT. Protein: CASSQATTGTGSPLHF.

The chain carries TRBV29-1 and TRBJ2-2, with D perhaps matching TRBD1 (5 bases). The CDR3 has 16 amino acids. V shed 7 bases and J shed 3 bases, with 21 bases lying between them. Germline lookup yields CDR1 SQVTM and CDR2 ANQGSEA. The CDR3 DNA reads TGCAGCGCGTGGGGCTTCGGCGCTTCATACACCGGGGAGCTGTTTTTT. Encoded protein: CSAWGFGASYTGELFF.

This rearrangement joins TRBV2 to TRBJ1-4, with TRBD1 identical over 8 bases. This CDR3 has 15 amino acids. Trimming removed 2 bases from V and 8 bases from J; junction bases left unmatched: 7. CDR1 and CDR2 from the germline V gene are SNHLY and FYNNEI. The CDR3 region is CASSEIDRGREKLFF. CDR3 DNA: TGTGCCAGCAGTGAAATAGACAGGGGAAGGGAAAAACTGTTTTTT.

The V call is TRBV5-4, the J call TRBJ1-2, with 8 bases fitting TRBD1. CDR3 length: 13 amino acids. J gave up 8 bases and V 4 bases, and 7 bases lay outside the gene matches. The V gene's germline CDR1 is SGHNT and CDR2 YYREEE (reference sequence). CDR3 nucleotide sequence: TGTGCCAGCAGCCAAAGGACAGGGTCAGGCTACACCTTC. It is translated as CASSQRTGSGYTF.

This chain links TRBV19 with TRBJ1-2; D is undetermined. Trimming shortened V by 0 bases and J by 4 bases, and 6 bases separated the two germline ends. Germline V gene data show CDR1 as LNHDA and CDR2 as SQIVND (reference sequence). CDR3 size: 13 residues. CDR3 nucleotide sequence: TGTGCCAGTAGTATAGAGAGTCGCTATGGCTACACCTTC. This codes for CASSIESRYGYTF.

The rearrangement joins TRBV19 to TRBJ2-1; possible D gene TRBD2, 6 bases. Germline lookup yields CDR1 LNHDA and CDR2 SQIVND (reference sequence). The CDR3 runs to 14 residues. Trimming removed 6 bases from V and 9 bases from J, with 18 bases in between. CDR3 amino acids: CASRRLAASGEQFF. The CDR3 nucleotides are TGTGCCAGTAGGAGGTTAGCGGCCTCAGGTGAGCAGTTCTTC. The complete variable domain, with remaining parts taken from reference TRBV19 and TRBJ2-1, reads DGGITQSPKYLFRKEGQNVTLSCEQNLNHDAMYWYRQDPGQGLRLIYYSQIVNDFQKGDIAEGYSVSREKKESFPLTVTSAQKNPTAFYLCASRRLAASGEQFFGPGTRLTVL.

V usage is TRBV7-2 and J usage is TRBJ1-2; no definite D call. V lost 1 base to trimming and J lost 2 bases, with 11 bases between them. The CDR3 is made up of 15 amino acids. Germline CDR1 and CDR2: SGHTA and FQGNSA. CDR3: CASSLDGTKNYGYTF. CDR3 DNA sequence: TGTGCCAGCAGCTTAGATGGCACCAAGAACTATGGCTACACCTTC.

This clone was observed a handful of times. The CDR3 reads CASSIDLGASTDTQYF. For the CDR3, the DNA is TGTGCCAGTAGTATAGATTTGGGGGCGAGCACAGATACGCAGTATTTT. V gene TRBV19 combines with J gene TRBJ2-3; a possible D gene is TRBD1 (6 bases). Per germline, CDR1 LNHDA and CDR2 SQIVND (reference sequence). This CDR3 spans 16 amino acids. V was shortened by 0 bases and J by 0 bases, with 10 bases between the two germline ends.

The V call is TRBV7-2, the J call TRBJ1-6, with unresolved D. Trimming took off 3 bases at V and 5 bases at J, with 5 bases between the two ends. The CDR3 covers 13 residues. CDR1 is SGHTA and CDR2 is FQGNSA in the germline V gene. The CDR3, as DNA: TGTGCCAGCAGCTTCTCGGATAATTCACCCCTCCACTTT. Residues: CASSFSDNSPLHF.

This clone was recorded once. The chain is built from TRBV28 and TRBJ1-5; no firm D call. From germline, CDR1 is MDHEN and CDR2 SYDVKM. CDR3 length: 15 residues. Deletions cut 2 bases from V and 2 bases from J, with 10 bases between. CDR3: CASSLDPDGNQPQHF. The CDR3 region has the DNA TGTGCCAGCAGTTTAGATCCAGATGGCAATCAGCCCCAGCATTTT.

V is TRBV5-8 and J is TRBJ2-7, with D possibly TRBD1 on 6 matching bases. The V gene lost 2 bases and the J gene lost 5 bases, with 11 bases spanning the gap. Germline V gives CDR1 SGHTS, CDR2 YDEGEE. The CDR3 is 13 amino acids. This chain's CDR3 is CASSFQGPHEQYF. The DNA for the CDR3 is TGTGCCAGCAGCTTCCAGGGGCCCCACGAGCAGTACTTC.

This clone appeared a few times. The chain employs TRBV13 and TRBJ2-7; 9 bases are shared with TRBD2. Trimming removed 1 base from V and 7 bases from J; junction bases left unmatched: 5. This CDR3 comprises 14 residues. CDR1 and CDR2 (germline): PRHDT, FYEKMQ (reference sequence). This chain's CDR3 is CASSLAGLAREQYF. CDR3 coding DNA: TGTGCCAGCAGCTTAGCCGGACTAGCGCGGGAGCAGTACTTC.

This chain connects TRBV12-3 or TRBV12-4 to TRBJ1-2, with D unclear. V lost 1 base, J lost 8 bases, and 11 bases lay in between. This CDR3 is 13 amino acids long. Here the CDR3 reads CASSLGHGGGYTF. For the CDR3, the DNA is TGTGCCAGCAGTTTAGGACATGGAGGCGGCTACACCTTC.

This sequence joins TRBV2 and TRBJ1-1; the D gene is possibly TRBD1 (6 bases). CDR1 is SNHLY, CDR2 FYNNEI, per germline. The CDR3 contains 11 residues. V was pared by 7 bases and J by 8 bases, with 11 bases between. DNA for the CDR3: TGTGCCAGCAAGTTACAGGGAGAAGCTTTCTTT. Translated: CASKLQGEAFF.

This clone has just a few counts. The chain employs TRBV7-3 and TRBJ2-7; D perhaps matches TRBD1 (6 bases). V was clipped by 4 bases and J by 5 bases, with 12 bases between them. Germline V lookup: CDR1 SGHTA, CDR2 FQGTGA. CDR3 length equals 13 residues. The CDR3 nucleotides are TGTGCCAGCAGCTCTACAGGGCTGGACGAGCAGTACTTC. It encodes CASSSTGLDEQYF.

This clone was observed a handful of times. This chain links TRBV19 with TRBJ1-4, with 9 bases that match TRBD1. J lost 11 bases, V lost 1 base, and 5 bases had no gene match. This CDR3 has 14 residues. Germline assignment: CDR1 LNHDA and CDR2 SQIVND (reference sequence). DNA of the CDR3: TGTGCCAGTAGTATAGCGACAGGGGGAGTGAAACTGTTTTTT. This sequence encodes CASSIATGGVKLFF.

This clone was seen only once. The chain is built from TRBV28 and TRBJ1-2, with 7 bases identical to TRBD1. CDR3 length: 17 residues. CDR1 and CDR2 from the germline V gene are MDHEN and SYDVKM. The ends lost 6 bases at V and 2 bases at J; junction bases unmatched: 15. The CDR3 reads CASSWSWTGIRNYGYTF. The CDR3 nucleotides read TGTGCCAGCAGCTGGAGTTGGACAGGTATTAGAAACTATGGCTACACCTTC.

This clone has just a few counts. The V call is TRBV6-5, the J call TRBJ1-3; D gene uncertain. Trimming pared 4 bases from V and 5 bases from J, leaving 18 bases between. The CDR3 has 16 amino acids. Germline V gene sequence: CDR1 MNHEY, CDR2 SVGAGI. The CDR3 nucleotides read TGTGCCAGCAGTTCCCCCGGGTCGGGGAAGCGAAACACCATATATTTT. Its translation: CASSSPGSGKRNTIYF.

Here the CDR3 reads CASSKVGSDTQYF. CDR3 DNA sequence: TGTGCCAGCTCAAAAGTTGGCTCAGATACGCAGTATTTT. V gene TRBV18 combines with J gene TRBJ2-3; D gene uncertain. The CDR3 length is 13 residues. Germline CDR1 reads KGHSH; CDR2 reads LQKENI. Trimming stripped 5 bases from V and 4 bases from J, with 10 bases between.

The chain uses TRBV19 and TRBJ2-6; 7 bases are a match to TRBD1. This CDR3 comprises 15 residues. Trimming at V came to 6 bases and at J to 2 bases, leaving 4 bases not matched to a gene. CDR1 LNHDA and CDR2 SQIVND come from the germline V gene (reference sequence). The CDR3 loop is CASRYDRAGANVLTF. The CDR3 DNA sequence: TGTGCCAGTAGATACGACAGGGCTGGGGCCAACGTCCTGACTTTC.

This clone was recorded a few times. The genes are TRBV2 and TRBJ2-5, with D possibly matching TRBD1 (5 bases). V was pared by 11 bases and J by 5 bases, with 15 bases between. Per germline, CDR1 SNHLY and CDR2 FYNNEI. The CDR3 has 12 residues. CDR3 sequence: CAGQTAGETQYF. The CDR3 coding sequence is TGTGCCGGCCAGACAGCAGGGGAGACCCAGTACTTC.